The next 21 T cell receptor beta chains were all read from a single sample in a study of blood T cell repertoires in COVID-19. Sequencing used immunoSEQ multiplex PCR; TCRdb keeps in-frame clones, though not all of them. The data show some 200,000 clones, 90% to 95% seen once. The sample was peripheral blood. These receptors were taken from a man younger than 45 with COVID-19, enrolled during active disease.

The chain recombines TRBV6-5 with TRBJ2-2; 11 nucleotides agree with TRBD2. V lost 6 bases to trimming and J lost 7 bases; unmatched junction nucleotides: 4. CDR1 MNHEY and CDR2 SVGAGI come from the germline V gene. CDR3 size: 14 residues. CDR3 protein: CASRTSGVVGELFF. CDR3 DNA sequence: TGTGCCAGCAGGACTAGCGGGGTAGTCGGGGAGCTGTTTTTT.

The chain combines TRBV6-5 with TRBJ1-4, with 9 nucleotides matching TRBD1. J was trimmed by 0 bases and V by 4 bases; bases with no gene match: 3. CDR1 is MNHEY and CDR2 is SVGAGI in the germline V gene. The CDR3 loop spans 16 amino acids. CDR3 in DNA: TGTGCCAGCAGTTCACAGGGGGCGACAACTAATGAAAAACTGTTTTTT. Translation gives CASSSQGATTNEKLFF.

The chain recombines TRBV7-2 with TRBJ1-3, with 7 bases matching TRBD1. Looked up from germline, CDR1 is SGHTA and CDR2 is FQGNSA. There are 13 residues in the CDR3. V shed 8 bases and J 5 bases; nucleotides not matched to a gene: 6. The CDR3 DNA reads as TGTGCCAGCTCGGGACAGACCCGAAACACCATATATTTT. It encodes CASSGQTRNTIYF.

J is TRBJ1-5 and V is TRBV10-2; the match to TRBD1 covers 7 bases. The CDR3 has 15 amino acids. Germline V gene data show CDR1 as WSHSY and CDR2 as SAAADI. Trimming removed 6 bases from V and 3 bases from J; junction bases left unmatched: 8. The CDR3: CASRKETGNNQPQHF. CDR3 coding DNA: TGCGCCAGCAGGAAGGAGACAGGGAACAATCAGCCCCAGCATTTT.

This chain links TRBV19 with TRBJ1-6, with D perhaps matching TRBD1 (5 bases). This CDR3 spans 13 amino acids. Germline V gene data show CDR1 as LNHDA and CDR2 as SQIVND (reference sequence). V was cut by 1 base and J by 7 bases, with 5 bases left in between. The chain's CDR3 is CASSIGQNSPLHF. The CDR3, as DNA: TGTGCCAGTAGTATAGGACAGAATTCACCCCTCCACTTT.

This clone was detected only once. The chain uses TRBV2 and TRBJ1-6, with D possibly matching TRBD1 (6 bases). This CDR3 has 14 residues. The V gene lost 2 bases and the J gene lost 10 bases, with 12 bases spanning the gap. Germline V lookup: CDR1 SNHLY, CDR2 FYNNEI. Written as DNA, the CDR3 is TGTGCCAGCAGTGAATTATGGGGGCGGTCACCCCTCCACTTT. It yields the protein CASSELWGRSPLHF.

This chain links TRBV5-1 with TRBJ1-2, with D tentatively TRBD1 (5 bases). The CDR3 is 13 residues long. Deletions cut 0 bases from V and 8 bases from J, with 11 bases between. Germline V CDR1 and CDR2: SGHRS, YFSETQ. The CDR3 sequence: CASSLDRRRGYTF. DNA of the CDR3: TGCGCCAGCAGCTTGGACAGGAGAAGGGGCTACACCTTC.

This clone was observed a few times. The J gene is TRBJ2-1, the V gene TRBV3-1 (or the pseudogene TRBV3-2); D call uncertain. From germline, CDR1 is LGHDT and CDR2 YNNKEL (reference sequence). CDR3 length equals 17 residues. V was clipped by 3 bases and J by 0 bases, with 15 bases between them. DNA of the CDR3: TGTGCCAGCAGCCATGATAATCTGTGGAGCTCCTACAATGAGCAGTTCTTC. It specifies CASSHDNLWSSYNEQFF.

The chain carries TRBV5-1 and TRBJ2-5; 8 bases fit TRBD2. The CDR3 covers 15 residues. The germline gives CDR1 SGHRS, CDR2 YFSETQ. After removal of 0 bases from V and 5 bases from J, the junction contained 6 bases not matched to a gene. The CDR3 DNA reads TGCGCCAGCAGCTTGGTCGGGGGGGCGTGGGAGACCCAGTACTTC. It codes for CASSLVGGAWETQYF.

The chain employs TRBV7-9 and TRBJ1-2; D is possibly TRBD1 (6 bases). The CDR3 loop spans 16 amino acids. Germline values: CDR1 SEHNR, CDR2 FQNEAQ (reference sequence). The V and J ends lost 5 bases and 4 bases respectively, with 20 bases between them. CDR3: CASSTALLDSLYGYTF. The CDR3 DNA reads TGTGCCAGCAGCACGGCCCTCCTGGACAGCCTCTATGGCTACACCTTC.

This chain joins TRBV7-3 and TRBJ2-3; D is possibly TRBD1 (6 bases). The ends were cut back, 4 bases at V and 0 bases at J, with 8 bases in the middle. The CDR3 has 14 residues. From germline, CDR1 is SGHTA and CDR2 FQGTGA. CDR3 sequence reads: CASSSQGSTDTQYF. The CDR3 DNA sequence: TGTGCCAGCAGCTCCCAGGGGAGCACAGATACGCAGTATTTT. Together with reference TRBV7-3 and TRBJ2-3, the CDR3 gives the full variable domain: GAGVSQTPSNKVTEKGKYVELRCDPISGHTALYWYRQSLGQGPEFLIYFQGTGAADDSGLPNDRFFAVRPEGSVSTLKIQRTERGDSAVYLCASSSQGSTDTQYFGPGTRLTVL.

This chain uses TRBV6-5 with TRBJ1-1; D uncertain. CDR1 and CDR2 (germline): MNHEY, SVGAGI. The V end was cut by 8 bases, the J end by 4 bases, with 14 bases between. The CDR3 is 13 residues long. The CDR3 reads CASGRTGGTEAFF. Written as DNA, the CDR3 is TGTGCCAGCGGAAGGACGGGAGGCACTGAAGCTTTCTTT.

The chain uses TRBV18 and TRBJ2-1; a weak D match, TRBD2 (6 bases). V was shortened by 3 bases and J by 5 bases, with 14 bases between the two germline ends. Germline V lookup: CDR1 KGHSH, CDR2 LQKENI. The CDR3 totals 15 residues. The CDR3 loop reads CASSPIRGYDNEQFF. In DNA form, the CDR3 reads TGTGCCAGCTCACCTATTCGGGGGTACGACAATGAGCAGTTCTTC.

CDR3 sequence reads: CASSPVRGGTSGELFF. The CDR3 coding sequence is TGTGCCAGCAGCCCCGTGAGGGGGGGAACGTCCGGGGAGCTGTTTTTT. The rearrangement joins TRBV11-2 to TRBJ2-2; D may be TRBD2 (7 bases). The CDR3 runs to 16 residues. CDR1 is SGHAT, CDR2 FQNNGV, per germline. Trimming pared 5 bases from V and 6 bases from J, leaving 19 bases between.

V gene TRBV11-3 combines with J gene TRBJ2-3, with a possible D match to TRBD1 (5 bases). The CDR3 has 15 amino acids. The V gene lost 1 base and the J gene lost 2 bases, with 10 bases spanning the gap. Germline CDR1 SGHNT, CDR2 YENEEA. The DNA for the CDR3 is TGTGCCAGCAGCTTAGGGGGCTTATACACAGATACGCAGTATTTT. Amino acids: CASSLGGLYTDTQYF.

The rearrangement joins TRBV6-5 to TRBJ1-2; D is possibly TRBD1 (6 bases). V was pared by 5 bases and J by 2 bases, with 12 bases between. The CDR3 covers 14 residues. Germline values: CDR1 MNHEY, CDR2 SVGAGI. The CDR3 region is CASSRTAENYGYTF. CDR3 DNA: TGTGCCAGCAGTCGGACAGCGGAAAACTATGGCTACACCTTC.

This clone occurred a few times. The chain joins TRBV12-5 to TRBJ1-2; D not certain. The CDR3 extends over 12 amino acids. Between the trimmed V and J ends, which lost 6 bases and 4 bases, there was a span of 9 bases. Germline V gene sequence: CDR1 LGHNT, CDR2 FRNRAP. The CDR3 reads CASGREFYGYTF. The CDR3 DNA reads TGTGCTAGTGGGCGAGAGTTCTATGGCTACACCTTC. Full variable domain (missing parts from reference TRBV12-5 and TRBJ1-2): DARVTQTPRHKVTEMGQEVTMRCQPILGHNTVFWYRQTMMQGLELLAYFRNRAPLDDSGMPKDRFSAEMPDATLATLKIQPSEPRDSAVYFCASGREFYGYTFGSGTRLTVV.

The CDR3 region is CASSQDPGGLNEKLFF. The DNA for the CDR3 is TGCGCCAGCAGCCAAGATCCTGGAGGGTTGAATGAAAAACTGTTTTTT. The J gene is TRBJ1-4, the V gene TRBV4-1, with D hard to call. Looked up from germline, CDR1 is MGHRA and CDR2 is YSYEKL. The CDR3 length is 16 residues. V lost 0 bases to trimming and J lost 5 bases, with 13 bases between them.

This rearrangement joins TRBV6-4 to TRBJ2-2; 10 nucleotides align to TRBD2. The germline V gene encodes CDR1 MRHNA and CDR2 SNTAGT. This CDR3 contains 15 residues. Trimming removed 3 bases from V and 4 bases from J; junction bases left unmatched: 2. The CDR3 region has the DNA TGTGCCAGCAGTGAAGCGGGGGGGCCCACCGGGGAGCTGTTTTTT. Translating it yields CASSEAGGPTGELFF.

The chain couples TRBV5-1 to TRBJ1-2; TRBD1 matches 10 bases. The CDR3 is made up of 19 amino acids. J gave up 2 bases and V 1 base, and 14 bases lay outside the gene matches. From germline, CDR1 is SGHRS and CDR2 YFSETQ. The CDR3 DNA follows: TGCGCCAGCAGCTTGAGTTCCCCGGGGAGACAGGGGGCAAACTATGGCTACACCTTC. Its translation is CASSLSSPGRQGANYGYTF. Full variable domain (remainder filled in from reference TRBV5-1 and TRBJ1-2): KAGVTQTPRYLIKTRGQQVTLSCSPISGHRSVSWYQQTPGQGLQFLFEYFSETQRNKGNFPGRFSGRQFSNSRSEMNVSTLELGDSALYLCASSLSSPGRQGANYGYTFGSGTRLTVV.

V gene TRBV30 combines with J gene TRBJ2-2, with TRBD1 matching 7 bases. From germline, CDR1 is GTSNPN and CDR2 SVGIG (reference sequence). V dropped 2 bases and J dropped 5; count of bases not matched to a gene: 8. The CDR3 is 15 residues long. CDR3 nucleotides: TGTGCCTGGAGTCCCCAGGGGGTTCGAACCGGGGAGCTGTTTTTT. It specifies CAWSPQGVRTGELFF. Based on the CDR3 plus reference TRBV30 and TRBJ2-2, the full variable domain is SQTIHQWPATLVQPVGSPLSLECTVEGTSNPNLYWYRQAAGRGLQLLFYSVGIGQISSEVPQNLSASRPQDRQFILSSKKLLLSDSGFYLCAWSPQGVRTGELFFGEGSRLTVL.